The rows below give T cell receptor beta chains drawn from one sample of a study of Graves' ophthalmopathy and Graves' hyperthyroidism. TCRdb processed the multiplex PCR reads anew with MiXCR; each CDR3 protein has one entry. This table holds approximately 460,000 distinct CDR3 sequences, about 15% found once. Material for sequencing was blood. These receptors came from a woman in her thirties with Graves' ophthalmopathy. Both conserved end residues are part of each CDR3. A D gene is named only where the DNA matches it firmly. Size tells how often a clone was seen (once, few, many) or the class of an expanded clone, and some rows leave it out.

many,NA,TRBV28,13,TRBJ1-1,CASSPGVSTEAFF,TGTGCCAGCAGCCCTGGGGTTAGCACTGAAGCTTTCTTT
many,NA,TRBV6-5,16,TRBJ2-6,CASTLEGGDGANVLTF,TGTGCCAGCACCTTGGAGGGGGGCGATGGGGCCAACGTCCTGACTTTC
many,TRBD2,TRBV2,14,TRBJ2-7,CASSGLAGPYEQYF,TGTGCCAGCAGTGGACTAGCGGGCCCCTACGAGCAGTACTTC
NA,TRBD2,TRBV11-2,15,TRBJ2-3,CASSPLAGYTDTQYF,TGTGCCAGCAGCCCCTTAGCGGGATACACAGATACGCAGTATTTT
many,TRBD1,TRBV10-3,15,TRBJ1-2,CATPRTGTVKGGYTF,TGTGCCACTCCACGTACCGGGACAGTGAAGGGCGGCTACACCTTC
many,NA,TRBV20-1,15,TRBJ1-1,CSALPPRGLNTEAFF,TGCAGTGCTCTCCCACCCCGGGGTTTGAACACTGAAGCTTTCTTT
many,TRBD1,TRBV20-1,15,TRBJ1-2,CSAGPPDRGRYGYTF,TGCAGTGCTGGACCTCCGGACAGGGGGAGGTATGGCTACACCTTC
NA,NA,TRBV7-2,14,TRBJ1-5,CASSLIQGGQPQHF,TGTGCCAGCAGCTTAATCCAGGGAGGTCAGCCCCAGCATTTT
NA,NA,TRBV7-9,12,TRBJ2-5,CASRKWGETQYF,TGTGCCAGCAGGAAATGGGGCGAGACCCAGTACTTC
many,NA,TRBV27,15,TRBJ1-2,CASSFYRDSNYGYTF,TGTGCCAGCAGTTTTTACAGGGATTCTAACTATGGCTACACCTTC
few,NA,TRBV27,13,TRBJ1-5,CATQMGEGQPQHF,TGTGCCACCCAAATGGGGGAAGGCCAGCCCCAGCATTTT
NA,NA,TRBV12-3/TRBV12-4,13,TRBJ2-7,CASSPSDRYEQYF,TGTGCCAGCAGTCCGTCGGACAGATACGAGCAGTACTTC
NA,TRBD2,TRBV2,14,TRBJ2-7,CASSGTSGPRGQYF,TGTGCCAGCAGTGGGACTAGCGGCCCTCGGGGGCAGTACTTC
many,TRBD1,TRBV4-1,16,TRBJ2-7,CASSPSRTGGSYEQYF,TGCGCCAGCAGCCCTTCCCGGACAGGGGGCAGTTACGAGCAGTACTTC
many,NA,TRBV6-1,16,TRBJ2-2,CASSEVALANTGELFF,TGTGCCAGCAGTGAAGTGGCACTCGCGAACACCGGGGAGCTGTTTTTT
many,NA,TRBV11-2,16,TRBJ1-1,CASSLTPQVLNTEAFF,TGTGCCAGCAGCCTGACCCCACAGGTGCTGAACACTGAAGCTTTCTTT
few,NA,TRBV28,14,TRBJ2-4,CASSLGGSRDIKYF,TGTGCCAGCAGTTTAGGGGGTAGCCGGGACATTAAGTACTTC